The rows below give T cell receptor beta chains drawn from one sample of a study of identical twins. TCRdb redid the calling of the 5' RACE reads with MiXCR, one entry per CDR3 protein. The sample has approximately 410,000 distinct CDR3 sequences, approximately 17% seen once. What was sequenced was naive T cells sorted from blood. Receptor source: a man aged 50 to 59 in good health. Both conserved end residues are part of each CDR3. The D gene is left open where the match is weak.

TRBV7-2,NA,NA,CASSLGSSYEQFF
TRBV29-1,TRBJ2-1,NA,CSVGFRLNNNEQFF
TRBV6-5,TRBJ2-5,NA,CASSYSRGREETQYF
TRBV6-2/TRBV6-3,TRBJ2-7,TRBD1,CASRTMPGQQPSYEQYF
TRBV5-5,TRBJ1-1,NA,CASSPRTYTEAFF
TRBV18,TRBJ2-6,NA,CASQFGDEANVLTF
TRBV2,TRBJ2-7,NA,CASRGNIFYEQYF
TRBV13,TRBJ2-1,TRBD1,CASSTNRGGEQFF
TRBV27,TRBJ2-1,TRBD2,CASSLLVGRAYNEQFF
TRBV6-1,TRBJ1-5,TRBD1,CASRQRTGHSNQPQHF
TRBV20-1,TRBJ2-5,TRBD1,CSASPDRVPETQYF
TRBV24-1,TRBJ2-3,NA,CATSDFVGRGPDTQYF
TRBV7-4,TRBJ2-3,NA,CARRSALSTDTQYF
TRBV6-1,TRBJ2-1,TRBD1,CASSPYSGGVYEQFF
TRBV20-1,TRBJ1-5,NA,CSASRRGSANQPQHF
TRBV5-1,TRBJ2-7,NA,CASSPSNLDEQYF
TRBV28,TRBJ2-2,NA,CASSFSSSTGELFF
TRBV20-1,TRBJ2-7,NA,CSARNRDAYEQYF
TRBV11-2,TRBJ2-7,NA,CASSLARGNGYEQYF
TRBV5-6,TRBJ1-3,NA,CASSFGTSNTIYF
TRBV7-2,TRBJ2-1,NA,CASSSQQNNEQFF
TRBV5-5,TRBJ2-1,NA,CASSLLSLYNEQFF
TRBV9,TRBJ2-1,TRBD2,CASSVGFGLAGDNEQFF
TRBV12-3/TRBV12-4,TRBJ1-6,NA,CASSPEAGQNSPLHF
TRBV30,TRBJ1-1,TRBD1,CAWSRGGTVEAFF
TRBV20-1,TRBJ1-4,NA,CSASRTAHEKLFF
TRBV5-4,TRBJ1-2,NA,CASSLEPNYGYTF
TRBV20-1,TRBJ1-2,NA,CSARTLGTLYGYTF
TRBV7-9,TRBJ1-3,NA,CASSSYRPGNTIYF
TRBV6-2/TRBV6-3,TRBJ2-5,TRBD1,CASSYLTGVAETQYF
TRBV15,TRBJ1-6,NA,CATSRAPNSPLHF
TRBV15,TRBJ2-2,NA,CATSRAPDTGELFF
TRBV5-6,TRBJ1-1,NA,CASRGPNTEAFF
TRBV5-1,TRBJ2-5,NA,CASSAGTAEETQYF
TRBV7-6,TRBJ2-7,TRBD1,CASSIRAWTGVHEQYF
TRBV6-1,TRBJ1-5,NA,CASSMGHHSNQPQHF
TRBV28,TRBJ2-7,TRBD2,CASSVAGPNYEQYF
TRBV5-1,TRBJ1-4,NA,CASTRGGNEKLFF
TRBV7-2,TRBJ2-1,NA,CASSAAGAYNEQFF
TRBV12-3/TRBV12-4,TRBJ1-2,TRBD1,CASSLIRTGKDGYTF
TRBV12-3/TRBV12-4,TRBJ2-5,NA,CASSTALKGAKTQYF
TRBV12-3/TRBV12-4,TRBJ2-2,TRBD2,CASSLGTSGTNGELFF